This T cell receptor beta chain was documented in a study of identical twins. This CDR3 spans 15 amino acids. The germline gives CDR1 LGHDT, CDR2 YNNKEL (reference sequence). Regarding the study as a whole: Models underpredicted monozygotic twin sharing of out-of-frame TCR alpha. The study found excess low generation probability among twin-shared out-of-frame alpha sequences. Cross-sectional statistical analysis, not tracking of the same donors, underpinned the conclusions. Fewer insertions marked abundant cord blood beta clonotypes; young adult naive trended weakly, memory not at all.

TCRdb fed the 5' RACE reads into MiXCR, producing one record per CDR3 protein. The sample shows 500,000 to 700,000 distinct CDR3 sequences, about 7% of them seen only once. With respect to this clonotype: Its antigen remains unidentified. One end of the junction varies from germline; a read error may be responsible.

The same data also contributed to another study, on yellow fever vaccine responses in identical twins.

This TCR derives from a woman under 30 in good health. The chain carries TRBV3-1 and TRBJ2-1, with 8 bases matching TRBD2. The source material was PBMCs. The CDR3 nucleotides are TGTGCCAGCTGCCAAGAGGGCGGGCGGGGGGCCGCACAGTTCTTC. This sequence encodes CASCQEGGRGAAQFF.